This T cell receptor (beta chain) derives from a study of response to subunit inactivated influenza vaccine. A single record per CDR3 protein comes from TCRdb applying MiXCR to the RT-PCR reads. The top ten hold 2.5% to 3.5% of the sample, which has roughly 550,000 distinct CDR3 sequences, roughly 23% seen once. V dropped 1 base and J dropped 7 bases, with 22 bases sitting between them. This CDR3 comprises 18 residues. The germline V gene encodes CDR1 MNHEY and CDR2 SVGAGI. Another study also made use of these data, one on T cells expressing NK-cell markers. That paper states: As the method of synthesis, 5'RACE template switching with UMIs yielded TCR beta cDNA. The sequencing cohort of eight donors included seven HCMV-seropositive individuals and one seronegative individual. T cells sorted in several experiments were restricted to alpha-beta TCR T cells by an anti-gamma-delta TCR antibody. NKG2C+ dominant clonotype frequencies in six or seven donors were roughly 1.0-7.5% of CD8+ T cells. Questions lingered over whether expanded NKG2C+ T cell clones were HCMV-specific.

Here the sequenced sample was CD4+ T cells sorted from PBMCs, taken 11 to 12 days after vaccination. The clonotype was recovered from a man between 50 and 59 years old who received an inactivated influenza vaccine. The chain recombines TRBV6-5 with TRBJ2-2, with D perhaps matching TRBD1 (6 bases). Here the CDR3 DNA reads TGTGCCAGCAGTTACTTAAACCGTTACAGGGAAGGAGGCGGGGAGCTGTTTTTT. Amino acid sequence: CASSYLNRYREGGGELFF.